Listed here is a single TCR beta chain. This sample is drawn from a study of shared clonotypes between healthy human individuals. For the study at large: Each donor had three CD4 naive, three CD4 memory, two CD8 naive and one CD8 memory plate.

Here immunoSEQ multiplex PCR was the method, and the copy in TCRdb shows in-frame clones only, minus some. This sample has approximately 810,000 clones, with almost 95% found just once. Selected positively for CCR7 and CD45RO-negative, naive CD8 cells excluded terminally differentiated effector memory CD45RA+ cells. Germline V gene data show CDR1 as SEHNR and CDR2 as FQNEAQ (reference sequence). This CDR3 spans 16 amino acids. V shed 1 base, J shed 4 bases, and the junction held 6 bases outside the gene matches. The TCR comes from a man between 25 and 39 years old in good health. The material sequenced was naive CD8+ T cells sorted from blood. This chain joins TRBV7-9 and TRBJ1-5, with 8 nucleotides matching TRBD1. DNA for the CDR3: TGTGCCAGCAGCTTAGTACAGGGGGGATCAAATCAGCCCCAGCATTTT. Translating gives CASSLVQGGSNQPQHF.